The subject of this entry is one TCR beta chain. The antigen is unknown. This record comes from a study of T cells after yellow fever vaccination. Turning to the study itself: The SMART-Seq v4 Ultra Low Input method served to prepare the low-cell-number fractions. Findings of the study overall: Post-booster samples contained most primary-vaccination clones (approximately 97% CD4, about 87% CD8).

This CDR3 comprises 15 residues. Trimming removed 4 bases from V and 2 bases from J, with 15 bases in between. CDR1 and CDR2 (germline): SGHVS, FNYEAQ. Conversion of TCR transcripts into cDNA relied on 5'RACE template switching, which added a universal primer site and UMIs. TCRdb used MiXCR to reprocess the 5' RACE reads, holding one entry per CDR3 protein. Of around 73,000 distinct CDR3 sequences in the sample, about 7.7% were seen once. This sequence originates from a young man who received the YFV17D yellow fever vaccine. The chain couples TRBV7-6 to TRBJ2-7; a weak D match, TRBD2 (5 bases). The sequencing used CD8+ T cells sorted from PBMCs, collected on the day of the yellow fever booster vaccination. CDR3 protein: CASSSPEGSPYEQYF. As DNA, the CDR3 is TGTGCCAGCAGCTCGCCCGAGGGATCTCCCTACGAGCAGTACTTC. The variable domain in full, completed from reference TRBV7-6 and TRBJ2-7, reads GAGVSQSPRYKVTKRGQDVALRCDPISGHVSLYWYRQALGQGPEFLTYFNYEAQQDKSGLPNDRFSAERPEGSISTLTIQRTEQRDSAMYRCASSSPEGSPYEQYFGPGTRLTVT.